These T cell receptor beta chains were read from a single sample in a study of T cells after yellow fever vaccination. From the 5' RACE reads, TCRdb called clonotypes with MiXCR, one entry per CDR3 protein. Here the sample spans approximately 580,000 distinct CDR3 sequences, about a sixth being singletons. Specimen: PBMCs, collected 5 to 6 days after the first yellow fever vaccination. These receptors were collected from a man between 18 and 29 years old who received the YFV17D yellow fever vaccine. CDR3s include the opening cysteine and the closing phenylalanine or tryptophan. D genes are given only for firm matches. Size is omitted from some rows. Given values are once, few, many or a class for expanded clones.

abundance: few; v_gene: TRBV19; d_gene: NA; j_gene: TRBJ1-4; CDR3aa: CASSITWLGEKLFF; CDR3nt: TGTGCCAGTAGTATAACTTGGCTAGGAGAAAAACTGTTTTTT
abundance: few; v_gene: TRBV7-2; d_gene: TRBD2; j_gene: TRBJ2-3; CDR3aa: CASSPGGSAGTQYF; CDR3nt: TGTGCCAGCAGCCCGGGAGGGTCAGCCGGCACGCAGTATTTT
abundance: many; v_gene: TRBV5-1; d_gene: NA; j_gene: TRBJ2-1; CDR3aa: CASSLGSGGAYNEQFF; CDR3nt: TGCGCCAGCAGCTTGGGCTCGGGCGGGGCATACAATGAGCAGTTCTTC
abundance: NA; v_gene: TRBV3-1; d_gene: TRBD1; j_gene: TRBJ1-2; CDR3aa: CASSQGQGQKIGYTF; CDR3nt: TGTGCCAGCAGCCAGGGGCAGGGACAGAAGATAGGCTACACCTTC
abundance: few; v_gene: TRBV10-3; d_gene: NA; j_gene: TRBJ2-4; CDR3aa: CAISEEGLIQYF; CDR3nt: TGTGCCATCAGTGAGGAGGGGCTCATTCAGTACTTC
abundance: few; v_gene: TRBV20-1; d_gene: TRBD2; j_gene: TRBJ2-1; CDR3aa: CSARVTSGGPYNEQFF; CDR3nt: TGCAGTGCTAGAGTAACTAGCGGGGGACCATACAATGAGCAGTTCTTC
abundance: many; v_gene: TRBV7-2; d_gene: NA; j_gene: TRBJ2-3; CDR3aa: CASSPSWADTQYF; CDR3nt: TGTGCCAGCAGCCCCAGTTGGGCAGATACGCAGTATTTT
abundance: many; v_gene: TRBV6-5; d_gene: NA; j_gene: TRBJ1-5; CDR3aa: CASSYSGRDQPQHF; CDR3nt: TGTGCCAGCAGTTACTCCGGGAGGGATCAGCCCCAGCATTTT
abundance: few; v_gene: TRBV19; d_gene: NA; j_gene: TRBJ2-1; CDR3aa: CASSLGALLPYNEQFF; CDR3nt: TGTGCCAGTTCCCTCGGGGCCCTCCTCCCCTACAATGAGCAGTTCTTC
abundance: few; v_gene: TRBV6-2/TRBV6-3; d_gene: NA; j_gene: TRBJ2-1; CDR3aa: CASVRYNEQFF; CDR3nt: TGTGCCAGCGTCCGTTACAATGAGCAGTTCTTC
abundance: NA; v_gene: TRBV19; d_gene: NA; j_gene: TRBJ2-5; CDR3aa: CASSRIGDQETQYF; CDR3nt: TGTGCCAGTAGCCGGATCGGGGACCAAGAGACCCAGTACTTC
abundance: few; v_gene: TRBV7-9; d_gene: NA; j_gene: TRBJ2-2; CDR3aa: CASWGGAGELFF; CDR3nt: TGTGCCAGCTGGGGGGGCGCCGGGGAGCTGTTTTTT
abundance: few; v_gene: TRBV4-3; d_gene: NA; j_gene: TRBJ1-6; CDR3aa: CASSQDFMGGASYNSPLHF; CDR3nt: TGCGCCAGCAGCCAAGATTTTATGGGGGGCGCATCCTATAATTCACCCCTCCACTTT
abundance: few; v_gene: TRBV20-1; d_gene: NA; j_gene: TRBJ2-7; CDR3aa: CSAPWGSYEQYF; CDR3nt: TGCAGTGCTCCGTGGGGTTCCTACGAGCAGTACTTC
abundance: NA; v_gene: TRBV2; d_gene: TRBD2; j_gene: TRBJ2-2; CDR3aa: CASSKGLAGVGDTGELFF; CDR3nt: TGTGCCAGCAGCAAAGGACTAGCGGGGGTCGGGGACACCGGGGAGCTGTTTTTT
abundance: NA; v_gene: TRBV12-3/TRBV12-4; d_gene: TRBD2; j_gene: TRBJ2-5; CDR3aa: CASSSPRGSGGKTQYF; CDR3nt: TGTGCCAGCAGTTCCCCTCGAGGTAGCGGGGGAAAGACCCAGTACTTC
abundance: few; v_gene: TRBV11-2; d_gene: NA; j_gene: TRBJ1-3; CDR3aa: CASSPSLDSHLSGNTIYF; CDR3nt: TGTGCCAGCAGCCCTTCGCTGGACAGTCATCTATCTGGAAACACCATATATTTT
abundance: few; v_gene: TRBV4-1; d_gene: NA; j_gene: TRBJ2-7; CDR3aa: CASSLKQGEGFYEQYF; CDR3nt: TGCGCCAGCAGCTTGAAACAGGGAGAAGGATTCTACGAGCAGTACTTC
abundance: few; v_gene: TRBV7-9; d_gene: NA; j_gene: TRBJ2-4; CDR3aa: CASSFTLGKNIQYF; CDR3nt: TGTGCCAGCAGCTTTACTTTGGGCAAAAACATTCAGTACTTC
abundance: few; v_gene: TRBV10-2; d_gene: TRBD1; j_gene: TRBJ1-6; CDR3aa: CASGGDSSSPLHF; CDR3nt: TGCGCCAGCGGGGGGGACAGTAGTTCACCCCTCCACTTT
abundance: few; v_gene: TRBV5-1; d_gene: TRBD1; j_gene: TRBJ1-3; CDR3aa: CASSLAEGQLNTIYF; CDR3nt: TGCGCCAGCAGCTTGGCCGAGGGACAGCTAAACACCATATATTTT
abundance: few; v_gene: TRBV28; d_gene: TRBD1; j_gene: TRBJ1-2; CDR3aa: CASSSPGQNFYGYTF; CDR3nt: TGTGCCAGCAGTTCACCGGGACAGAATTTCTATGGCTACACCTTC
abundance: NA; v_gene: TRBV7-9; d_gene: TRBD1; j_gene: TRBJ1-6; CDR3aa: CASSLTGDRGKGTLHF; CDR3nt: TGTGCCAGCAGCCTTACCGGGGACAGGGGGAAGGGGACCCTCCACTTT
abundance: NA; v_gene: TRBV7-2; d_gene: TRBD1; j_gene: TRBJ1-4; CDR3aa: CASSLTGVWNEKLFF; CDR3nt: TGTGCCAGCAGCCTGACAGGGGTTTGGAATGAAAAACTGTTTTTT
abundance: NA; v_gene: TRBV12-3/TRBV12-4; d_gene: NA; j_gene: TRBJ1-3; CDR3aa: CASSLTANTIYF; CDR3nt: TGTGCCAGCAGTTTGACCGCCAACACCATATATTTT
abundance: many; v_gene: TRBV5-1; d_gene: NA; j_gene: TRBJ1-5; CDR3aa: CASSLKGGLDQPQHF; CDR3nt: TGCGCCAGCAGCTTGAAGGGTGGGTTGGATCAGCCCCAGCATTTT
abundance: few; v_gene: TRBV5-1; d_gene: TRBD1; j_gene: TRBJ1-6; CDR3aa: CASSSQGENNSPLHF; CDR3nt: TGCGCCAGCAGCTCGCAGGGGGAAAATAATTCACCCCTCCACTTT
abundance: many; v_gene: TRBV12-3/TRBV12-4; d_gene: NA; j_gene: TRBJ2-2; CDR3aa: CASSLAQGSYTGELFF; CDR3nt: TGTGCCAGCAGTTTAGCCCAGGGGTCGTACACCGGGGAGCTGTTTTTT
abundance: NA; v_gene: TRBV5-4; d_gene: NA; j_gene: TRBJ2-5; CDR3aa: CASSLSPTSGTQYF; CDR3nt: TGTGCCAGCAGCTTGTCCCCGACTTCAGGGACCCAGTACTTC
abundance: NA; v_gene: TRBV6-2/TRBV6-3; d_gene: NA; j_gene: TRBJ1-6; CDR3aa: CASKPGFNSPLHF; CDR3nt: TGTGCCAGCAAGCCGGGGTTTAATTCACCCCTCCACTTT
abundance: NA; v_gene: TRBV4-1; d_gene: TRBD1; j_gene: TRBJ1-4; CDR3aa: CASSQAHRGGGEKLFF; CDR3nt: TGCGCCAGCAGCCAGGCGCACAGGGGTGGAGGAGAAAAACTGTTTTTT